These T cell receptor beta chains were read from a single sample in a study of CD8 T cells in ankylosing spondylitis. A single record per CDR3 protein comes from TCRdb applying MiXCR to the 5' RACE reads. This sample has about 140,000 distinct CDR3 sequences; about 6.7% occur once, and the top ten carry roughly an eighth. Input material: blood, either unsorted or a sorted T cell fraction (not recorded which). These receptors all come from a female donor with ankylosing spondylitis or in good health (not recorded which). Both conserved end residues are trimmed from each CDR3.

CDR3aa	v_gene	j_gene
SVLDRGIQETQY	TRBV29-1	TRBJ2-5
ASSHYGQRNTEAF	TRBV19	TRBJ1-1
ASSPFGLADNEQF	TRBV18	TRBJ2-1
SAPTAGGGDEQF	TRBV20-1	TRBJ2-1
ASSLVGRRDEQY	TRBV7-9	TRBJ2-7
ASSLGQGGDYGYT	TRBV5-1	TRBJ1-2
ASSSGTLGNTIY	TRBV12-3/TRBV12-4	TRBJ1-3
ASSPAGGRSDTQY	TRBV5-4	TRBJ2-3
ASSRTENTGELF	TRBV12-3/TRBV12-4	TRBJ2-2
ATSREQVGIGELF	TRBV15	TRBJ2-2
ASSRDLDDNEQF	TRBV3-1	TRBJ2-1
ASSVSSGTYEQY	TRBV9	TRBJ2-7
ASSPDGNSPLH	TRBV5-1	TRBJ1-6
ASKIGESGQPQH	TRBV19	TRBJ1-5
ASSEEGYEQY	TRBV6-1	TRBJ2-7
ASSPAKQF	TRBV28	TRBJ2-1
SAASGGNTIY	TRBV20-1	TRBJ1-3
SARAGAGNYGYT	TRBV20-1	TRBJ1-2
ASTDGLYGYT	TRBV27	TRBJ1-2
ASSRTGGGTDTQY	TRBV5-1	TRBJ2-3
ASSPTGFNQPQH	TRBV18	TRBJ1-5
ASVSRGTGWSGANVLT	TRBV12-3/TRBV12-4	TRBJ2-6
ASSPQKTTDTQY	TRBV5-1	TRBJ2-3
ASSPWGGTDSPLH	TRBV6-1	TRBJ1-6
ASSPTPGTEAF	TRBV18	TRBJ1-1
ASSTAGAKANEKLF	TRBV7-9	TRBJ1-4
ASSPQGGYYEQY	TRBV7-2	TRBJ2-7
ASSSRTGRTEAF	TRBV7-2	TRBJ1-1
ASSLGQVSGNTIY	TRBV5-1	TRBJ1-3
ASAPPGVYTEAF	TRBV5-1	TRBJ1-1
ASSNSLVGANTEAF	TRBV6-1	TRBJ1-1
ASSSNRGGDTEAF	TRBV28	TRBJ1-1
ASSLVDGYT	TRBV12-3/TRBV12-4	TRBJ1-2
ASSSDLTKY	TRBV5-5	TRBJ2-7
ASSLEGAYNSPLH	TRBV11-2	TRBJ1-6
ASSLQGLNYGYT	TRBV7-9	TRBJ1-2
ASSSYSRTSGGADTQY	TRBV11-2	TRBJ2-3
ATSDDRAPGDTQY	TRBV24-1	TRBJ2-3
ASSSLPTPFDRAIFTGELF	TRBV6-4	TRBJ2-2
ASSQPGAPKGTEAF	TRBV6-2/TRBV6-3	TRBJ1-1
ATSDRTSGTTYNEQF	TRBV24-1	TRBJ2-1
AWRWDVSLVSDTQY	TRBV30	TRBJ2-3
ASSRDSGMNTEAF	TRBV18	TRBJ1-1
ASWDGGSLRDEQF	TRBV7-9	TRBJ2-1
ASRTTHSGANVLT	TRBV3-1	TRBJ2-6
ASSSSASTEQF	TRBV7-3	TRBJ2-1
ASSPDQWTGPGDYGYT	TRBV4-2	TRBJ1-2
SAQPKLREQF	TRBV20-1	TRBJ2-1
ASSRGQLGNTIY	TRBV7-9	TRBJ1-3
ASSQDRRNTIY	TRBV4-1	TRBJ1-3
SVDHTGSDTQY	TRBV29-1	TRBJ2-3
ASTPGPSNQPQH	TRBV12-3/TRBV12-4	TRBJ1-5
ASSSELGEQY	TRBV7-9	TRBJ2-7
ASSRTGRTVGANVLT	TRBV7-9	TRBJ2-6
SVERPGMEETQY	TRBV29-1	TRBJ2-5
AWNLGGTTSEQY	TRBV30	TRBJ2-7
SAREDGDTDTQY	TRBV20-1	TRBJ2-3
ASSQAGGAYNEQF	TRBV3-1	TRBJ2-1
ASSIPAQRNYGYT	TRBV7-3	TRBJ1-2